The subject of this entry is one T cell receptor (beta chain). Its antigen is undetermined. Some clones are missing from TCRdb's copy, which holds only in-frame ones; the method was immunoSEQ multiplex PCR. The repertoire holds some 210,000 clones, with 83% as singletons. This sample is drawn from a study of cytomegalovirus exposure and HLA in healthy donors. Study-wide findings and caveats: High sensitivity and specificity were reportedly achieved when the classifier diagnosed cytomegalovirus status.

V lost 6 bases, J lost 0 bases, and 9 bases lay in between. CDR1 is WSHSY, CDR2 SAAADI, per germline. The CDR3 extends over 15 amino acids. Sequenced: PBMCs. This sequence was found in a woman under 30 in good health and CMV-seronegative. The V call is TRBV10-2, the J call TRBJ2-6; D ambiguous. The CDR3 region has the DNA TGCGCCAGCAGCGGGCCGAGCTCTGGGGCCAACGTCCTGACTTTC. Protein product: CASSGPSSGANVLTF.